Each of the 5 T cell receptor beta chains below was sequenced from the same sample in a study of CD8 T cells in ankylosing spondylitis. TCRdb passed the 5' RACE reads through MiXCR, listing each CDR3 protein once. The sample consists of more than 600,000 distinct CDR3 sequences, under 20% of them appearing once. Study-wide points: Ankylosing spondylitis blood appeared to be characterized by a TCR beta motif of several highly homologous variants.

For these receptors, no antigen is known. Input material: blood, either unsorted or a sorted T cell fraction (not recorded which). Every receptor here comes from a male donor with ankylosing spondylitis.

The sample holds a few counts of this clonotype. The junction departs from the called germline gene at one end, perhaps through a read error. CDR3 in DNA: TGCAATGCTAGTGAGGCTAGCGGGAGCACAGATACGCAGTATTTT. Translated: CNASEASGSTDTQYF. The V call is TRBV20-1, the J call TRBJ2-3; TRBD2 matches 8 bases. Germline CDR1 reads DFQATT; CDR2 reads SNEGSKA (reference sequence). The CDR3 loop spans 15 amino acids.

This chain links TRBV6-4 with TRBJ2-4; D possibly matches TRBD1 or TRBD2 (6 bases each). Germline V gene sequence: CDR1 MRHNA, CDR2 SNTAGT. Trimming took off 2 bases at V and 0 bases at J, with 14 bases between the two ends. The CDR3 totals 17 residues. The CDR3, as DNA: TGTGCCAGCAGTGACGGCTGGGGGGCCATAGCCAAAAACATTCAGTACTTC. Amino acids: CASSDGWGAIAKNIQYF.

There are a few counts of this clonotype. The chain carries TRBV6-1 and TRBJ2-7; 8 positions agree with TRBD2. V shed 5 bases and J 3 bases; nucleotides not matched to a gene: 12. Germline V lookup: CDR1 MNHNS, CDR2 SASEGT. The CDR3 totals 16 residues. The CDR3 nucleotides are TGTGCCAGCAGTCAGAGCGGGAGCTTTTTAGTCTACGAGCAGTACTTC. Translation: CASSQSGSFLVYEQYF.

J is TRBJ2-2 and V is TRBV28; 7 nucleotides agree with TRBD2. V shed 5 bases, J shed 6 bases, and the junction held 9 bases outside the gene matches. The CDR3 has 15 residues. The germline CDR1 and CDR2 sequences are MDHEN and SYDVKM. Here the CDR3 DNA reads TGTGCCAGCAGTGAGGCACGGGGAGGGGCCGGGGAGCTGTTTTTT. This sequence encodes CASSEARGGAGELFF.

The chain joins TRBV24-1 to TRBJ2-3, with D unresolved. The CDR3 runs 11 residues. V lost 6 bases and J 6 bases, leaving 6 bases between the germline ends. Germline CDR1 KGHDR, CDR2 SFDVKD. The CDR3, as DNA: TGTGCCACCAGTCCCGGGGATACGCAGTATTTT. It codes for CATSPGDTQYF.